This TCR beta chain appears in the sequencing data of a study of blood T cell repertoires in COVID-19. Study information: Italy, Spain and the United States were the sources of the convalescent and acute COVID-19 samples.

This CDR3 is built from 17 residues. V gave up 3 bases and J gave up 1 base; unmatched junction bases: 3. Germline V gives CDR1 SGHNT, CDR2 YENEEA. Original processing methods: Cell counts per sample came from amplifying reference gene primers. The data were produced by immunoSEQ multiplex PCR, yet TCRdb's version contains in-frame clones alone and is incomplete. For V, J and clone size, that table is used; D and trimming come from the DNA. The data contain about 110,000 clones, around 90% of them singletons. The chain links TRBV11-3 to TRBJ2-5; 15 bases agree with TRBD2. The receptor's source is a human donor in a cohort sampled during active COVID-19. The specimen was peripheral blood. CDR3 DNA: TGTGCCAGCAGCTTCGGGACTAGCGGGGGGTCCCAAGAGACCCAGTACTTC. It specifies CASSFGTSGGSQETQYF.